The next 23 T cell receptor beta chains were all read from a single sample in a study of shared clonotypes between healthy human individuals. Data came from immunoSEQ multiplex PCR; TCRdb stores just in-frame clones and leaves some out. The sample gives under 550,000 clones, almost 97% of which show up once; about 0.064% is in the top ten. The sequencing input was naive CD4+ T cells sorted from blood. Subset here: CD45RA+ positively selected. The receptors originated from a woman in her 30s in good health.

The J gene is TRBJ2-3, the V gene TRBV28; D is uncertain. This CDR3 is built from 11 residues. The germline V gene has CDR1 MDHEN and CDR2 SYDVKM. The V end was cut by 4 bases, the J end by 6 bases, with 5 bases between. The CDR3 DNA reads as TGTGCCAGCAGTTACATGGATACGCAGTATTTT. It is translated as CASSYMDTQYF.

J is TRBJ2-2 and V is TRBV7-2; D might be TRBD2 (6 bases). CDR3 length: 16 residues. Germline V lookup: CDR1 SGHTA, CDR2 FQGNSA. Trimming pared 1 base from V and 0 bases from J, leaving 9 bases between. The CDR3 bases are TGTGCCAGCAGCTTAGGAAGCGGGCCGAACACCGGGGAGCTGTTTTTT. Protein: CASSLGSGPNTGELFF.

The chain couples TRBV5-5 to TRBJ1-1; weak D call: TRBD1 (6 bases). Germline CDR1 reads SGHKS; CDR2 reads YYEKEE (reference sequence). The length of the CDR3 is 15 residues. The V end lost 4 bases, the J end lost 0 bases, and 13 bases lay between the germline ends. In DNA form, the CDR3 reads TGTGCCAGCAGCCAGACAGGCATCATGAACACTGAAGCTTTCTTT. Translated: CASSQTGIMNTEAFF.

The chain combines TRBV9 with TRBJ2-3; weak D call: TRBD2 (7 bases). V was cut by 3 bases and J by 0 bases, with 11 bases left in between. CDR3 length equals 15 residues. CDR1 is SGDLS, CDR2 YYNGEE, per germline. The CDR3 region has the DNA TGTGCCAGCAGCGGGGGGGGCCCTAGCACAGATACGCAGTATTTT. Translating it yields CASSGGGPSTDTQYF. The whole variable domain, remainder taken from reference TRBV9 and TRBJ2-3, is DSGVTQTPKHLITATGQRVTLRCSPRSGDLSVYWYQQSLDQGLQFLIQYYNGEERAKGNILERFSAQQFPDLHSELNLSSLELGDSALYFCASSGGGPSTDTQYFGPGTRLTVL.

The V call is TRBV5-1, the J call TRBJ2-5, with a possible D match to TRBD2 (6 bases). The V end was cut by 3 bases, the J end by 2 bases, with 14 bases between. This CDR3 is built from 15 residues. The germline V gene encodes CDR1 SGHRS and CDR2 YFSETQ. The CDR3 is CASSWGGGLQETQYF. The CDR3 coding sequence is TGCGCCAGCAGCTGGGGTGGGGGACTGCAAGAGACCCAGTACTTC.

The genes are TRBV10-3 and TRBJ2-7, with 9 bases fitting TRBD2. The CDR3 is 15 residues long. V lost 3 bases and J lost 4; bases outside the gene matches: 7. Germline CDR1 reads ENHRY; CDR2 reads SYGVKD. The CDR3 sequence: CAISESGLAEYEQYF. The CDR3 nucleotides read TGTGCCATCAGTGAATCGGGACTAGCTGAATACGAGCAGTACTTC.

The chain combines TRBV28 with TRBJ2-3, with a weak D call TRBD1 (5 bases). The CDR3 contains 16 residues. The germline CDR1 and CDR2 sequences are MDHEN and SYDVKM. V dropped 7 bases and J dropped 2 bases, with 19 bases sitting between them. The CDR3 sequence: CASMGPPIRITDTQYF. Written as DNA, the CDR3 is TGTGCCAGCATGGGGCCTCCGATACGGATCACAGATACGCAGTATTTT.

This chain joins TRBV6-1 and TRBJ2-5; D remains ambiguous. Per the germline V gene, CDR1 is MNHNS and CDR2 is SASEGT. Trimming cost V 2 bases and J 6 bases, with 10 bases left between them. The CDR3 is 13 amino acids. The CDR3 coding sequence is TGTGCCAGCAGTGAATATGGCAGCCAGACCCAGTACTTC. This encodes CASSEYGSQTQYF.

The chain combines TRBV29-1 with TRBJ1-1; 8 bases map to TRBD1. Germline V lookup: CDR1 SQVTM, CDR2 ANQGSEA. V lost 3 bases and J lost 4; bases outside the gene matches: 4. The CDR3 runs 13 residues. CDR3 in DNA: TGCAGCGTTGACGCAGGGGGCCTCACTGAAGCTTTCTTT. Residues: CSVDAGGLTEAFF.

The chain's CDR3 is CASSSTGYLGTPLHF. In DNA, the CDR3 is TGTGCCAGCAGTTCCACAGGGTACCTTGGAACACCCCTCCACTTT. The rearrangement uses TRBV28 and TRBJ1-6; D is perhaps TRBD1 (6 bases). With 4 bases removed from V and 11 bases from J, the gap between germline ends came to 18 bases. This CDR3 comprises 15 residues. The germline gives CDR1 MDHEN, CDR2 SYDVKM.

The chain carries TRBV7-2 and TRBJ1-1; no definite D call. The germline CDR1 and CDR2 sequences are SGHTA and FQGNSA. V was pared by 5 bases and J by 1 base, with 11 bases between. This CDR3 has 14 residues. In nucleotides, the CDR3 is TGTGCCAGCAGCCCCCCGTGGGCGAACACTGAAGCTTTCTTT. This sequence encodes CASSPPWANTEAFF.

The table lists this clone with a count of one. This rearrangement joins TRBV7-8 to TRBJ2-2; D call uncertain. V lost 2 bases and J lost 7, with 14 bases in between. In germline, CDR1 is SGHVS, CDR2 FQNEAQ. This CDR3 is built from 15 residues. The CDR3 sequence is CASSLLGGEYGELFF. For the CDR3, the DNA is TGTGCCAGCAGCTTATTAGGCGGAGAGTACGGGGAGCTGTTTTTT. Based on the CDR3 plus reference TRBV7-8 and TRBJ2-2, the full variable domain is GAGVSQSPRYKVAKRGQDVALRCDPISGHVSLFWYQQALGQGPEFLTYFQNEAQLDKSGLPSDRFFAERPEGSVSTLKIQRTQQEDSAVYLCASSLLGGEYGELFFGEGSRLTVL.

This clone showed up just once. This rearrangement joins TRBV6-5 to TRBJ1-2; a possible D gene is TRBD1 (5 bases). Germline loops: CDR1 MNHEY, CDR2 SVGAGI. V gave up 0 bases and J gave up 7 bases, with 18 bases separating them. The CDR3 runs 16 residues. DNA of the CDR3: TGTGCCAGCAGTTACTCGAGAGGGGCGAGGGTCGGTGGCTACACCTTC. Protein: CASSYSRGARVGGYTF.

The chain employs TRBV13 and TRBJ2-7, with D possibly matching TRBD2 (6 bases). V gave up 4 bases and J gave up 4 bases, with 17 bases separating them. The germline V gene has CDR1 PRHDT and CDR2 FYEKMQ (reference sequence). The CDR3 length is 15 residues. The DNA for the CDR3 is TGTGCCAGCAGCTCGGTTTGGGGGGAGGCATACGAGCAGTACTTC. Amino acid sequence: CASSSVWGEAYEQYF.

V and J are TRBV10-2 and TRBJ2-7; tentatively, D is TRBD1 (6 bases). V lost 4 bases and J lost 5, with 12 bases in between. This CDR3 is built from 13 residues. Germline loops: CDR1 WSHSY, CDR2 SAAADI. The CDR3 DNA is TGCGCCAGCAGTGCTACAACAGGGCACGAGCAGTACTTC. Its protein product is CASSATTGHEQYF.

The DNA of the CDR3 is TGTGCCAGCTCACCACTCGGGGACAGGAACACAGATACGCAGTATTTT. It translates to CASSPLGDRNTDTQYF. This sequence joins TRBV18 and TRBJ2-3, with 8 bases that match TRBD1. The CDR3 runs 16 residues. The V segment lost 1 base and the J segment 2 bases; nucleotides outside the gene matches: 5. Germline-derived CDR1 and CDR2 are KGHSH and LQKENI.

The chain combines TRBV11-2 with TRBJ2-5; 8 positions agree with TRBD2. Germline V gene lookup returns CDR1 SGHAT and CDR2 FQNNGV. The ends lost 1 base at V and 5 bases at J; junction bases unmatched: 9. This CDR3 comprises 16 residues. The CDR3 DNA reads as TGTGCCAGCAGCTTAGTCGGAGCGGGAGACTTTGAGACCCAGTACTTC. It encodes CASSLVGAGDFETQYF.

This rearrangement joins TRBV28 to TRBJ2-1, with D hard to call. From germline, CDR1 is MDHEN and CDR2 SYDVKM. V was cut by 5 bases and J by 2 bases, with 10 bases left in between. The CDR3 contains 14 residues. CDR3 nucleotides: TGTGCCAGCAGTCCGAGAATCGCCTACAATGAGCAGTTCTTC. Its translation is CASSPRIAYNEQFF.

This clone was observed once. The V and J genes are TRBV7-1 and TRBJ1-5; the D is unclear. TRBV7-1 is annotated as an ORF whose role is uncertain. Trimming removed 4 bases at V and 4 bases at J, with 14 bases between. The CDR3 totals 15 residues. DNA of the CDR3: TGTGCCAGCAGCTTAGTTCCTGGCATTAATCAGCCCCAGCATTTT. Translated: CASSLVPGINQPQHF.

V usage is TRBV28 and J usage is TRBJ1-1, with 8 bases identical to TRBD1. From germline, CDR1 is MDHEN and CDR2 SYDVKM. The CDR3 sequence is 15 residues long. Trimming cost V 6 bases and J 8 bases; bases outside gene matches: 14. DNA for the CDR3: TGTGCCAGCAGCCTTGGACAGGGTGGTCTTTCCGAAGCTTTCTTT. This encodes CASSLGQGGLSEAFF. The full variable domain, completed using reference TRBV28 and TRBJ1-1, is DVKVTQSSRYLVKRTGEKVFLECVQDMDHENMFWYRQDPGLGLRLIYFSYDVKMKEKGDIPEGYSVSREKKERFSLILESASTNQTSMYLCASSLGQGGLSEAFFGQGTRLTVV.

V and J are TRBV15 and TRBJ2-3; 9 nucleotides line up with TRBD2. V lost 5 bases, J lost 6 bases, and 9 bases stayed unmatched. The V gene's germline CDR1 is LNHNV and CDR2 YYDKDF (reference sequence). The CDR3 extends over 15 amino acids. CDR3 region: CATSSLAGLEDTQYF. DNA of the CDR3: TGTGCCACCAGCTCACTAGCGGGTTTGGAGGATACGCAGTATTTT.

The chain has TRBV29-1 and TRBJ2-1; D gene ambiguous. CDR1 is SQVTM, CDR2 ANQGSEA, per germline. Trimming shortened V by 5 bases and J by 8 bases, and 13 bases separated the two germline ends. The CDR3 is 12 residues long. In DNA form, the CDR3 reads TGCAGCGTTTACCTTTTCGAACATGAGCAGTTCTTC. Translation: CSVYLFEHEQFF.

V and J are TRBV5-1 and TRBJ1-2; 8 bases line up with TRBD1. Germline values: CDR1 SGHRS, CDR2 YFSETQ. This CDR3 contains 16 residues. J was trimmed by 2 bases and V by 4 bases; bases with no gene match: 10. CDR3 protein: CASSTGQGHSNYGYTF. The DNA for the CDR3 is TGCGCCAGCAGCACAGGACAGGGCCATTCGAACTATGGCTACACCTTC.